This T cell receptor (beta chain) was retrieved from a study of T cells expressing NK-cell markers. Overall study: Seropositivity for HCMV was found in seven of the eight sequenced donors, with one seronegative.

Findings and caveats of the study: The contribution of dominant NKG2C+ clonotypes to CD8+ T cells in roughly six donors was roughly 1.0-7.5%. These clonotypes, the leaders elsewhere, also led the CD3+CD56-NKG2C+ fraction in four donors. It is unclear if expanded NKG2C-expressing clones target HCMV antigens.

The CDR3 spans 13 residues. TCRdb re-analyzed the 5' RACE reads; it lists each CDR3 protein once, without DNA. The sample totals roughly 430,000 distinct CDR3 sequences. As to this clonotype: No antigen is known for it.

This rearrangement joins TRBV12-3 or TRBV12-4 to TRBJ2-7; the TCRdb call, TRBD2, lacks DNA for checking. The sequenced material came from blood T cells: a sorted CD56 or NKG2C T cell subset, CD4+ or CD8+ T cells, or bulk PBMC T cells (not recorded which). This TCR was recovered from a woman between 18 and 70 years old in good health. CDR3 residues: CASRTSGAYEQYF.